This T cell receptor (beta chain) was documented in a study of blood T cell repertoires in COVID-19. The wider study: Italy, Spain and the United States were the sources of the convalescent and acute COVID-19 samples.

Original processing methods: Cell counts per sample came from amplifying reference gene primers. The data were produced by immunoSEQ multiplex PCR, yet TCRdb's version contains in-frame clones alone and is incomplete. The D gene and trimming were derived from the DNA, and the V and J assignments and clone size from that table. The table has fewer than 60,000 clones, just under 90% seen once. Germline values: CDR1 MDHEN, CDR2 SYDVKM. V gave up 5 bases and J gave up 13 bases; unmatched junction bases: 10. CDR3 size: 14 residues. One Seattle source followed patients from active infection through their disease course.

This TCR derives from a woman between 55 and 75 years old with COVID-19, enrolled during active disease. Sequencing used peripheral blood. The rearrangement uses TRBV28 and TRBJ1-4, with 10 bases that match TRBD1. CDR3 protein: CASSPQTGGGLLFF. The CDR3 DNA sequence: TGTGCCAGCAGTCCGCAGACAGGGGGCGGACTACTGTTTTTT.